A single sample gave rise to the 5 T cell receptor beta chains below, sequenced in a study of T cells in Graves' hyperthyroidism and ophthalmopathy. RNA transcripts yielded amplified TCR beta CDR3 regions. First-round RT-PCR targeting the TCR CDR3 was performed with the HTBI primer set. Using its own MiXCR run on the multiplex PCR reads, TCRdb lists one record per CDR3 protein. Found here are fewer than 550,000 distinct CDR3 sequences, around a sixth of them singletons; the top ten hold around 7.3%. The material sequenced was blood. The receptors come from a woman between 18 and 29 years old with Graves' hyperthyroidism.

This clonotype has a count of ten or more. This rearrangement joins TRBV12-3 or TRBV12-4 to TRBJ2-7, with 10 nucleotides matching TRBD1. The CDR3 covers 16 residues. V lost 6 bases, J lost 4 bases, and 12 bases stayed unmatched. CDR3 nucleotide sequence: TGTGCCAGCAGCCCCTCCGGGACAGGGGCACTTTACGAGCAGTACTTC. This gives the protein CASSPSGTGALYEQYF.

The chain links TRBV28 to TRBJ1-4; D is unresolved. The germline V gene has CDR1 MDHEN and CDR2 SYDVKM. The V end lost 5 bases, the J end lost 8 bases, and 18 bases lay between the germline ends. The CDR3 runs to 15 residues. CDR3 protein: CASSPGSGLGEKLFF. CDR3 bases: TGTGCCAGCAGTCCCGGGTCCGGACTCGGAGAAAAACTGTTTTTT.

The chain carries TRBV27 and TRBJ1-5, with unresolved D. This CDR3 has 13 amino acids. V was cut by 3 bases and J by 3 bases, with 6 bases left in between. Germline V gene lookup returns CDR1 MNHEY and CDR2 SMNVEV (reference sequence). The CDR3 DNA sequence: TGTGCCAGCAGTTTGATGAACAATCAGCCCCAGCATTTT. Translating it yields CASSLMNNQPQHF.

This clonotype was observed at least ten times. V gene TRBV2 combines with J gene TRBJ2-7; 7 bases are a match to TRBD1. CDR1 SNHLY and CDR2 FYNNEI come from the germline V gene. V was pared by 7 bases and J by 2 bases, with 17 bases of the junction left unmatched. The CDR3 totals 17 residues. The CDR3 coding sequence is TGTGCCAGCACCCCTGGGGGATTTGGGACAGTTCCCTACGAGCAGTACTTC. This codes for CASTPGGFGTVPYEQYF.

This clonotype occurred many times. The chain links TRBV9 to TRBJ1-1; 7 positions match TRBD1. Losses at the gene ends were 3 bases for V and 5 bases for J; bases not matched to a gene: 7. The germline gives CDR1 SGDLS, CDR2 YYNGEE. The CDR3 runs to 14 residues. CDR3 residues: CASSGRDSSTEAFF. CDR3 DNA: TGTGCCAGCAGCGGTCGGGACAGTTCAACTGAAGCTTTCTTT.